The 13 T cell receptor beta chains below all came from one sample that was sequenced in a study of early T cells in non-severe SARS-CoV-2 infection. TCRdb reprocessed the 5' RACE reads via MiXCR and lists one record per CDR3 protein. The sample yields tens of thousands of distinct CDR3 sequences, about 11% seen once. The sample taken for sequencing was whole blood. The receptors shown here come from an adult who was a healthcare worker with PCR-confirmed SARS-CoV-2 infection or an uninfected control (not recorded which).

This clonotype was recorded many times. This chain links TRBV20-1 with TRBJ1-4; TRBD1 might be the D (6 bases). With 1 base removed from V and 8 bases from J, the gap between germline ends came to 14 bases. CDR1 is DFQATT, CDR2 SNEGSKA, per germline (reference sequence). The CDR3 contains 14 residues. CDR3: CSARVRGQYEKLFF. CDR3 in DNA: TGCAGTGCTAGAGTACGGGGGCAGTACGAAAAACTGTTTTTT.

This clonotype has a count of ten or more. J is TRBJ2-7 and V is TRBV6-1; no definite D call. The CDR3 consists of 11 residues. V dropped 6 bases and J dropped 5 bases, with 8 bases sitting between them. The germline gives CDR1 MNHNS, CDR2 SASEGT. The DNA for the CDR3 is TGTGCCAGCAGCCGGTCGGACGAGCAGTACTTC. This gives the protein CASSRSDEQYF.

This clonotype was detected only a few times. The chain combines TRBV12-3 or TRBV12-4 with TRBJ2-3; D is unresolved. Trimming stripped 1 base from V and 8 bases from J, with 7 bases between. The CDR3 contains 12 residues. CDR3 coding DNA: TGTGCCAGCAGTTTAGGTTGGGCTACGCAGTATTTT. Protein: CASSLGWATQYF.

At least ten counts were recorded for this clonotype. The chain has TRBV30 and TRBJ2-1, with D perhaps given as TRBD1 or TRBD2 (5 bases each). Germline V gene sequence: CDR1 GTSNPN, CDR2 SVGIG (reference sequence). Deletions cut 7 bases from V and 8 bases from J, with 15 bases between. This CDR3 contains 12 residues. CDR3 loop: CASGRSIDEQFF. For the CDR3, the DNA is TGTGCCTCGGGACGATCGATCGATGAGCAGTTCTTC.

This clonotype has a handful of counts. The rearrangement uses TRBV5-1 and TRBJ2-3; 10 nucleotides line up with TRBD2. V trimming: 1 base; J trimming: 2 bases; junction bases outside the gene matches: 4. There are 16 residues in the CDR3. CDR1 SGHRS and CDR2 YFSETQ come from the germline V gene. DNA of the CDR3: TGCGCCAGCAGCTTGAGCCTAGCGGGGGACACAGATACGCAGTATTTT. It encodes CASSLSLAGDTDTQYF.

This clonotype was observed many times. The rearrangement joins TRBV30 to TRBJ2-7, with D unclear. CDR3 size: 11 residues. Germline V CDR1 and CDR2: GTSNPN, SVGIG (reference sequence). Trimming removed 2 bases from V and 7 bases from J, with 9 bases in between. This CDR3 reads CAWSSRWEQYF. The DNA of the CDR3 is TGTGCCTGGAGTTCGCGGTGGGAGCAGTACTTC.

The genes are TRBV5-1 and TRBJ2-3, with D perhaps TRBD2 (6 bases). The V gene lost 3 bases and the J gene lost 5 bases, with 13 bases spanning the gap. This CDR3 comprises 14 residues. The germline gives CDR1 SGHRS, CDR2 YFSETQ. The CDR3 is CASSSGEVVDTQYF. The DNA of the CDR3 is TGCGCCAGCAGCTCCGGGGAGGTGGTAGATACGCAGTATTTT.

This clonotype was recorded many times. The chain has TRBV20-1 and TRBJ1-5, with D possibly matching TRBD1 (5 bases). This CDR3 contains 15 residues. V lost 0 bases and J lost 5, with 14 bases in between. The germline V gene has CDR1 DFQATT and CDR2 SNEGSKA (reference sequence). In DNA, the CDR3 is TGCAGTGCTAGAGATCGGACACTCAGGGATCAGCCCCAGCATTTT. It specifies CSARDRTLRDQPQHF.

This clonotype was seen repeatedly, ten times or more. V and J are TRBV6-2 or TRBV6-3 and TRBJ2-7; D is unresolved. Looked up from germline, CDR1 is MNHEY and CDR2 is SVGEGT. The CDR3 extends over 15 amino acids. Trimming took 0 bases from V and 6 from J, leaving 15 bases between them. CDR3 protein: CASSYSDVLRSEQYF. CDR3 sequence (DNA): TGTGCCAGCAGTTACTCGGACGTCCTTAGGTCCGAGCAGTACTTC.

J is TRBJ1-2 and V is TRBV6-5; unclear D gene. Germline assignment: CDR1 MNHEY and CDR2 SVGAGI. The CDR3 extends over 12 amino acids. The ends were cut back, 0 bases at V and 6 bases at J, with 5 bases in the middle. The CDR3: CASSYSRNGYTF. CDR3 in DNA: TGTGCCAGCAGTTACTCGAGAAATGGCTACACCTTC.

CDR3 bases: TGTGCCAGCAGCGTGACTAGCGGGGAGGGCGGGGAGCTGTTTTTT. Protein: CASSVTSGEGGELFF. The chain couples TRBV9 to TRBJ2-2, with TRBD2 identical over 11 bases. Germline V CDR1 and CDR2: SGDLS, YYNGEE. The CDR3 has 15 residues. The J segment lost 7 bases and the V segment lost 2 bases, leaving 4 bases of the junction unmatched.

J is TRBJ2-3 and V is TRBV9; D is unresolved. V dropped 4 bases and J dropped 2 bases, with 11 bases sitting between them. CDR1 and CDR2 from the germline V gene are SGDLS and YYNGEE. The CDR3 runs 14 residues. The chain's CDR3 is CASSYRFPTDTQYF. CDR3 sequence (DNA): TGTGCCAGCAGCTACAGATTCCCCACAGATACGCAGTATTTT.

The CDR3 bases are TGTGCCAGCAGCTTAAGCGGGGGGGATGGCACAGATACGCAGTATTTT. Translation gives CASSLSGGDGTDTQYF. The rearrangement uses TRBV11-2 and TRBJ2-3; 10 bases align to TRBD2. This CDR3 region has 16 residues. The germline gives CDR1 SGHAT, CDR2 FQNNGV. The trim removed 2 bases at V and 1 base at J, leaving 3 bases unmatched. Variable domain in full (rest from reference TRBV11-2 and TRBJ2-3): EAGVAQSPRYKIIEKRQSVAFWCNPISGHATLYWYQQILGQGPKLLIQFQNNGVVDDSQLPKDRFSAERLKGVDSTLKIQPAKLEDSAVYLCASSLSGGDGTDTQYFGPGTRLTVL.